Below are 3 T cell receptor beta chains sequenced from a single sample in a study of Tregs in tolerant kidney transplant recipients. Sequenced by immunoSEQ multiplex PCR; TCRdb stores in-frame clones only, minus some. This sample contains 30,000 to 35,000 clones. Sequenced material: CD8+ T cells from blood, taken before the transplant. Every receptor here comes from a human donor who received a combined kidney and bone marrow transplant.

CDR3 DNA (partial): TGCGCCAGCAGCCCCCCCGGGACAAACTATGGC. This sequence encodes CASSPPGTNYG. The CDR3 reads in full as CASSPPGTNYGYTF. The rearrangement joins TRBV5-1 to TRBJ1-2; D is perhaps TRBD1 (6 bases). The read ends 3 residues shy of where the CDR3 ends; the end is completed using the germline J gene. The germline V gene has CDR1 SGHRS and CDR2 YFSETQ. V was shortened by 4 bases and J by 2 bases, with 12 bases between the two germline ends. The length of the CDR3 is 14 residues.

Of note for this clone: The CDR3 end falls 3 residues outside the read, so it is completed with the germline J gene. The rearrangement uses TRBV6-2 or TRBV6-3 and TRBJ1-1, with D possibly being TRBD1 (6 bases). Germline lookup yields CDR1 MNHEY and CDR2 SVGEGT. CDR3 length: 15 amino acids. Trimming removed 6 bases at V and 0 bases at J, with 14 bases between. This CDR3 is CASRPPGGLNTEAFF. The DNA read from the CDR3 is TGTGCCAGCAGGCCGCCGGGGGGCCTGAACACTGAA.

A word on this clone: The read falls 3 residues short of the CDR3 end, and the missing part is taken from the germline J gene. The chain couples TRBV5-1 to TRBJ2-2, with TRBD2 matching 15 bases. The V gene's germline CDR1 is SGHRS and CDR2 YFSETQ. The CDR3 contains 15 residues. Trimming took 3 bases from V and 6 from J; bases not matched to a gene: 0. The CDR3: CASSWTSGGAGELFF. The CDR3 DNA, read in part, is TGCGCCAGCAGCTGGACTAGCGGGGGGGCCGGGGAG. Full variable domain (missing parts from reference TRBV5-1 and TRBJ2-2): KAGVTQTPRYLIKTRGQQVTLSCSPISGHRSVSWYQQTPGQGLQFLFEYFSETQRNKGNFPGRFSGRQFSNSRSEMNVSTLELGDSALYLCASSWTSGGAGELFFGEGSRLTVL.